The text below deals with one T cell receptor beta chain. Its antigen is still unknown. No base qualities exist here, and no much larger clone lies one base off it. Looking up the germline V gene yields CDR1 KGHSH and CDR2 LQKENI. Spanning cysteine to phenylalanine, the CDR3 consists of 14 amino acids. The kept DNA is CDR3 alone, 42 bases in frame from the first base. Trimming takes 3 bases from V and 0 bases from J, and the germline ends sit 8 bases apart. Collaborating institutions collected whole blood in K2EDTA tubes following their own protocols. For TCRbeta analysis, collaborators shipped samples in one of three forms: frozen whole blood, isolated PBMCs, or DNA extracted from either of those sample types. This entry is derived from a study of blood T cell repertoires in COVID-19 (dated by TCRdb to 2019 to 2021). Looking at the study overall: Collaborator samples came from the United States, Italy and Spain and covered acute and convalescent phases of COVID-19. The material from the prospective study consisted of cDNA or gDNA derived from T cells, B-cell-depleted T cells, or PBMCs. Subjects who had been exposed to COVID-19, were actively infected with it, or had recovered from it provided the deeply sampled blood TCRbeta repertoires that made up the dataset. The repertoires were made available in a free public database intended to serve as a resource for research on the immune response to SARS-CoV-2. Samples were obtained from the ongoing ImmuneRACE study (first 160 participants) and from about 1,300 subjects provided by 6 global collaborators. Sample metadata almost always included a de-identified subject ID, COVID-19 status, age in years and sex. Where HLA class I and class II types were available, the types were taken from metadata supplied by the sample provider, not from assay-based typing.

What the work shows at the level of the full study, not this receptor alone: The quantity of clinical and demographic metadata differed by source and by participant and was supplied without curation.

TCRbeta CDR3 regions were amplified from genomic DNA by means of the immunoSEQ Assay, a bias-controlled multiplex PCR. In the original analysis: Within the assay, amplification of reference gene primers was used to estimate how many nucleated cells each sample contained. To quantify the absolute abundance of each unique TCRbeta CDR3 rearrangement, sequence reads were collapsed and filtered. For each sample, productive Simpson clonality was calculated as the square root of Simpson's diversity index across productive rearrangements. TCRdb obtained this table from immuneACCESS and retained in-frame rearrangements with V and J assigned. These tables miss some clones; where compared with another copy, unresolved V genes account for less than half of the shortfall, and the remainder is unexplained. V and J calls and clone size follow that table, whereas D and trimming were derived from the DNA. This sample holds about 1,800 clones; 65% to 70% were observed only once. The ten largest clones take up 25% to 30% of the sample.

The chain links TRBV18 with TRBJ1-1; the D gene cannot be named for sure. The clonotype comes from a man aged 65-85 years with active COVID-19. The sample consisted of peripheral blood. The CDR3 is CASSPSVLNTEAFF. The bases are TGTGCCAGCTCACCTTCAGTTTTGAACACTGAAGCTTTCTTT.